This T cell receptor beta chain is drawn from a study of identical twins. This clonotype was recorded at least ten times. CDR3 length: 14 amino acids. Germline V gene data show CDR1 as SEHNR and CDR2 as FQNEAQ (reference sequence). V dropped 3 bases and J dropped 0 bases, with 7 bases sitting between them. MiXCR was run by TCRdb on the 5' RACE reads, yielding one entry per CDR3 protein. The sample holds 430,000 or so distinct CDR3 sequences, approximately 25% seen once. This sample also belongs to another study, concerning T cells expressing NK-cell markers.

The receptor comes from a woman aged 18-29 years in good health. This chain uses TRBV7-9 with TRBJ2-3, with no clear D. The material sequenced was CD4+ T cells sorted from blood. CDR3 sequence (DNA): TGTGCCAGCAGCTTGAGTTCTAGCACAGATACGCAGTATTTT. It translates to CASSLSSSTDTQYF.